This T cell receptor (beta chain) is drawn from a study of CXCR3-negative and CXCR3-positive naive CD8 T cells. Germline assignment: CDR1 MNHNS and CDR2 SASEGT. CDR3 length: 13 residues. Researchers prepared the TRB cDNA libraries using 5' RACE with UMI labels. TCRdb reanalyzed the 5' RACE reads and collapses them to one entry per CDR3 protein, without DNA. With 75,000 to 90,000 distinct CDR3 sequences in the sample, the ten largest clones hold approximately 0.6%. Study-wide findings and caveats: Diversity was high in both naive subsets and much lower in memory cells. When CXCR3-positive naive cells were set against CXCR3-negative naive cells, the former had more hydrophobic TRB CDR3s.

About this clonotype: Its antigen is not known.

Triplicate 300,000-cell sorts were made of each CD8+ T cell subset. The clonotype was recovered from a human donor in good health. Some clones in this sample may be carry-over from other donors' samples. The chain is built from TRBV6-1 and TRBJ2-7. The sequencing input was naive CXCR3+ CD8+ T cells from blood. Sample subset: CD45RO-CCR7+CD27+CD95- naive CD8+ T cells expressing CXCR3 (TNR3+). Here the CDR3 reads CASSEVASYEQYF.